The entry below gives a single T cell receptor beta chain sequence along with its context. Other DNA sequences in this specimen translate into the identical CDR3. The sample is drawn from a study of blood T cell repertoires in COVID-19. The CDR3 is 18 amino acids. Losses at the gene ends were 1 base for V and 0 bases for J; bases not matched to a gene: 4. CDR1 and CDR2 from the germline V gene are MGHRA and YSYEKL. Using immunoSEQ multiplex PCR, the repertoire was profiled, and TCRdb retains in-frame clones only, with some absent. The sample consists of fewer than 300,000 clones, around 89% of them appearing once.

The sample taken for sequencing was peripheral blood. The origin of this receptor is a man between 25 and 39 years old with acute or convalescent COVID-19. The chain recombines TRBV4-1 with TRBJ2-4; TRBD2 matches at 12 bases. In DNA form, the CDR3 reads TGCGCCAGCAGCCAAGGGCTAGCGGGAGGGCTAGCCAAAAACATTCAGTACTTC. Amino acid sequence: CASSQGLAGGLAKNIQYF.